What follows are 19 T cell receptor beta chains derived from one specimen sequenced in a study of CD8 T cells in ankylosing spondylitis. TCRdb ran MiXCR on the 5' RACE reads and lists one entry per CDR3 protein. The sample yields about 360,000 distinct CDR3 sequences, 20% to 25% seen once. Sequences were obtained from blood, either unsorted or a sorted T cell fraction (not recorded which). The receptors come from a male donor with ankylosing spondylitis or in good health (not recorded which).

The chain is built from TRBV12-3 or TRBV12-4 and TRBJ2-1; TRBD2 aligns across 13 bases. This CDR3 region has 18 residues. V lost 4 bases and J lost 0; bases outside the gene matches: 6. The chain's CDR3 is CASSSLAGGLSSYNEQFF. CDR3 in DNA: TGTGCCAGCAGTTCACTAGCGGGGGGGCTAAGCTCCTACAATGAGCAGTTCTTC.

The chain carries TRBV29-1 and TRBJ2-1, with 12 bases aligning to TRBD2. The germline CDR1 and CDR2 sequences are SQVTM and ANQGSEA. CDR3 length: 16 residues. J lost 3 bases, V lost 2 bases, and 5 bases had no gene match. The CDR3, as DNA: TGCAGCGTTGAACAGCCACTAGCGGGGGGCTACAATGAGCAGTTCTTC. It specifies CSVEQPLAGGYNEQFF.

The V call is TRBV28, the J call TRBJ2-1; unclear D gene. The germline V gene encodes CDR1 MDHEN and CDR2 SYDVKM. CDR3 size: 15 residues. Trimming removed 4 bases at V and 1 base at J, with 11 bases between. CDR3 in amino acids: CASSYSPTSYNEQFF. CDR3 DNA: TGTGCCAGCAGTTATTCTCCGACTTCCTACAATGAGCAGTTCTTC.

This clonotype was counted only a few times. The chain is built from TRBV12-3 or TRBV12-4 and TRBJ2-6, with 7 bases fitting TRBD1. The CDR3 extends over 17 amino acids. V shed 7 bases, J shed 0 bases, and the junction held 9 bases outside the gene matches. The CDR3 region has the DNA TGTGCCAGCAACCCAACAGGGGTTGGCTCTGGGGCCAACGTCCTGACTTTC. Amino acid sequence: CASNPTGVGSGANVLTF.

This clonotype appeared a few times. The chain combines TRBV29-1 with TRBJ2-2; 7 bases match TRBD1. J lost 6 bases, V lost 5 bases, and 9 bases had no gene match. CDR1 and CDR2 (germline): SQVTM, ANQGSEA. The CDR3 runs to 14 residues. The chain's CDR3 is CSVSSDRVAGELFF. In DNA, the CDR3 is TGCAGCGTTTCTTCCGACAGGGTTGCCGGGGAGCTGTTTTTT.

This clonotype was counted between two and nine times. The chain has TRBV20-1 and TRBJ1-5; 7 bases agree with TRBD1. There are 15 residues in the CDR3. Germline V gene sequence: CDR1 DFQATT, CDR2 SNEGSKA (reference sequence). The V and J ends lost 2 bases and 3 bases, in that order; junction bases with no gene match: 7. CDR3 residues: CSARSGRGHNQPQHF. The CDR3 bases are TGCAGTGCTAGATCGGGGAGGGGGCACAATCAGCCCCAGCATTTT.

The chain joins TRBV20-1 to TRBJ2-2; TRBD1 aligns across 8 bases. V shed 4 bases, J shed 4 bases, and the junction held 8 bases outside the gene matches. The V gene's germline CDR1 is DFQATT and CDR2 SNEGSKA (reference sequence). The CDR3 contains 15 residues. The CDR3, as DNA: TGCAGTGCTACGAGGACAGGGCAAGGCACCGGGGAGCTGTTTTTT. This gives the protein CSATRTGQGTGELFF.

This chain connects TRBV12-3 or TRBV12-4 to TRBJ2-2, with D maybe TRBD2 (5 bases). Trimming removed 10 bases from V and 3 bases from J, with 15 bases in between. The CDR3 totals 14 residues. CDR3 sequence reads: CATHHSVHTGELFF. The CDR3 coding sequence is TGTGCCACACACCATAGCGTGCACACCGGGGAGCTGTTTTTT.

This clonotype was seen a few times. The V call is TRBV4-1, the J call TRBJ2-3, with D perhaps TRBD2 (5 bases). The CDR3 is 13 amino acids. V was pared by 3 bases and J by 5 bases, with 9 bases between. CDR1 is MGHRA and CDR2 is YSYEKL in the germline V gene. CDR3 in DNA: TGCGCCAGCAGCCAGGGTGAGGGAGATACGCAGTATTTT. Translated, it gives CASSQGEGDTQYF.

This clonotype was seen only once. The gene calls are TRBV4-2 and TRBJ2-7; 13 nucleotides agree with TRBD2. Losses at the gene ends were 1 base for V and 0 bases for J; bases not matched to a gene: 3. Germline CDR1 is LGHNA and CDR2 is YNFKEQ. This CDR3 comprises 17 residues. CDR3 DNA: TGTGCCAGCAGCCAAGGACTAGCGGGGGGCAGCTCCTACGAGCAGTACTTC. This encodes CASSQGLAGGSSYEQYF.

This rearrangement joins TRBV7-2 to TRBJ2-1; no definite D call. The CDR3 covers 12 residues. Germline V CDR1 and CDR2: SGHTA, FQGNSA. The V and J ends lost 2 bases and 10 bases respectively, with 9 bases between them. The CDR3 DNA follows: TGTGCCAGCAGCTTATCACGCTTGGAGCAGTTCTTC. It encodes CASSLSRLEQFF.

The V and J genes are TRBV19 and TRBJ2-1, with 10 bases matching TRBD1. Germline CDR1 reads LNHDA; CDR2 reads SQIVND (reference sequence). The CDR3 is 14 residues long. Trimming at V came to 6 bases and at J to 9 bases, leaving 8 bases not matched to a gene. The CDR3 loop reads CASSWDRGSPEQFF. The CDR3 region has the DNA TGTGCCAGTAGCTGGGACAGGGGATCCCCTGAGCAGTTCTTC.

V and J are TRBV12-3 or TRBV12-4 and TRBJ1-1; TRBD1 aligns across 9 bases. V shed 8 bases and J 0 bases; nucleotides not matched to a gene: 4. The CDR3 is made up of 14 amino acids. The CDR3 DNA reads TGTGCCAGCGGGGGGACAGGGTTGAACACTGAAGCTTTCTTT. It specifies CASGGTGLNTEAFF.

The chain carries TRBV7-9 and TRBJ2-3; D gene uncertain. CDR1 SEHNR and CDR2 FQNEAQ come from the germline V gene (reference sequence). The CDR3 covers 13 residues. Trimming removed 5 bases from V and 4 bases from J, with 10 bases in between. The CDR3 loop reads CASSPPPADTQYF. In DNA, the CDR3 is TGTGCCAGCAGCCCCCCGCCGGCAGATACGCAGTATTTT.

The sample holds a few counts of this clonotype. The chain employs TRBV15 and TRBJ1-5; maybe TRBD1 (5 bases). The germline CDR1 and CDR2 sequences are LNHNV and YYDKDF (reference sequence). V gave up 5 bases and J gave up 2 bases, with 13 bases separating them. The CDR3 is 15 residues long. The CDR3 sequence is CATSLEWGGNQPQHF. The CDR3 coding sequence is TGTGCCACCAGCCTCGAGTGGGGGGGCAATCAGCCCCAGCATTTT.

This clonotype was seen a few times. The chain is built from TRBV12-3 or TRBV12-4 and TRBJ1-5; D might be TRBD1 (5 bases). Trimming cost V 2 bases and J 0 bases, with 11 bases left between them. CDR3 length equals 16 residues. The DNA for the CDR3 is TGTGCCAGCAGTTTAAGGGGCAGTAATAGCAATCAGCCCCAGCATTTT. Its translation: CASSLRGSNSNQPQHF.

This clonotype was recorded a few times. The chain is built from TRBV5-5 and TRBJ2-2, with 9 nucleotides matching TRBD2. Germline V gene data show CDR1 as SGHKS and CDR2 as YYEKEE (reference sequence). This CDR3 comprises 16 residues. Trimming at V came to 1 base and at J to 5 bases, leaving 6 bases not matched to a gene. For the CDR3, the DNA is TGTGCCAGCAGCTTGTGGCTAGCGGGGCCGACCGGGGAGCTGTTTTTT. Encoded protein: CASSLWLAGPTGELFF.

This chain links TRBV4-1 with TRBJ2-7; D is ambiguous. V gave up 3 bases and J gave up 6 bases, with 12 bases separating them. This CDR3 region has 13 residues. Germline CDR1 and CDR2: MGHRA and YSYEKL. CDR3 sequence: CASSQTEGLEQYF. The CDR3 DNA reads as TGCGCCAGCAGCCAGACGGAAGGGCTCGAGCAGTACTTC.

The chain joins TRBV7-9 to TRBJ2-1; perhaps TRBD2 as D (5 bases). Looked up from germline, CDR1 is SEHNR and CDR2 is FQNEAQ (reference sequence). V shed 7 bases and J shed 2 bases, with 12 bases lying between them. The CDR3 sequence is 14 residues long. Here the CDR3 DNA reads TGTGCCAGCACTCACCCGAGGGCCTACAATGAGCAGTTCTTC. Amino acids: CASTHPRAYNEQFF. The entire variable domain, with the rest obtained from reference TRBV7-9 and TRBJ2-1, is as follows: DTGVSQNPRHKITKRGQNVTFRCDPISEHNRLYWYRQTLGQGPEFLTYFQNEAQLEKSRLLSDRFSAERPKGSFSTLEIQRTEQGDSAMYLCASTHPRAYNEQFFGPGTRLTVL.